The next 21 T cell receptor beta chains were all read from a single sample in a study of blood T cells in healthy people across ages. PCR was performed a second time for about 7 to 12 cycles using a sample-barcoded 5' primer and a J-beta primer mix. TCRdb processed the 5' RACE reads anew with MiXCR; each CDR3 protein has one entry. Among more than 900,000 distinct CDR3 sequences, approximately 25% were seen once, and the ten largest hold around 0.7%. The data were also submitted as part of a second study, on T cells of mothers and their children.

Sequenced input: blood. All receptors derive from a girl aged 2-15 years in good health.

The chain has TRBV5-1 and TRBJ1-2; TRBD1 agrees at 10 bases. V lost 2 bases, J lost 6 bases, and 16 bases stayed unmatched. The V gene's germline CDR1 is SGHRS and CDR2 YFSETQ. The CDR3 loop spans 18 amino acids. CDR3 protein: CASSFSVGAWGQGNGYTF. The CDR3 nucleotides are TGCGCCAGCAGCTTTTCTGTTGGGGCTTGGGGACAGGGGAATGGCTACACCTTC.

In this sample, this clonotype turned up once. This chain uses TRBV6-6 with TRBJ2-3; 8 bases line up with TRBD2. Germline CDR1 reads MNHNY; CDR2 reads SVGAGI (reference sequence). J was trimmed by 6 bases and V by 0 bases; bases with no gene match: 5. CDR3 length equals 15 residues. CDR3 amino acids: CASSYSGGDTDTQYF. Written as DNA, the CDR3 is TGTGCCAGCAGTTACTCCGGGGGGGACACGGATACGCAGTATTTT.

The CDR3 is CASSLVTGSIGELFF. CDR3 DNA: TGTGCCAGCAGCCTGGTGACAGGGTCGATCGGGGAGCTGTTTTTT. The genes are TRBV7-2 and TRBJ2-2; 7 bases agree with TRBD1. Germline CDR1 and CDR2: SGHTA and FQGNSA. J lost 7 bases, V lost 5 bases, and 10 bases had no gene match. The CDR3 totals 15 residues. Full variable domain (remainder filled in from reference TRBV7-2 and TRBJ2-2): GAGVSQSPSNKVTEKGKDVELRCDPISGHTALYWYRQSLGQGLEFLIYFQGNSAPDKSGLPSDRFSAERTGGSVSTLTIQRTQQEDSAVYLCASSLVTGSIGELFFGEGSRLTVL.

V is TRBV11-1 and J is TRBJ2-2; D is possibly TRBD1 (5 bases). Trimming stripped 1 base from V and 2 bases from J, with 11 bases between. The CDR3 has 16 residues. Germline CDR1 and CDR2: SGHAT and FQDESV (reference sequence). The DNA of the CDR3 is TGTGCCAGCAGCTTAGGACAGACACTAAACACCGGGGAGCTGTTTTTT. Its protein is CASSLGQTLNTGELFF.

V and J are TRBV11-2 and TRBJ1-3; D is unclear. V lost 3 bases and J 2 bases, leaving 11 bases between the germline ends. The CDR3 is 15 residues long. Per germline, CDR1 SGHAT and CDR2 FQNNGV. The CDR3 is CASSFSVITGNTIYF. In nucleotides, the CDR3 is TGTGCCAGCAGCTTTTCCGTCATTACTGGAAACACCATATATTTT. The full variable domain, in which reference TRBV11-2 and TRBJ1-3 provide the parts outside the CDR3, is EAGVAQSPRYKIIEKRQSVAFWCNPISGHATLYWYQQILGQGPKLLIQFQNNGVVDDSQLPKDRFSAERLKGVDSTLKIQPAKLEDSAVYLCASSFSVITGNTIYFGEGSWLTVV.

The chain uses TRBV24-1 and TRBJ2-3; the match to TRBD1 covers 12 bases. With V trimmed by 5 bases and J by 5 bases, 7 bases remained unmatched. This CDR3 has 16 residues. CDR1 and CDR2 from the germline V gene are KGHDR and SFDVKD. The CDR3 here is CATSAGDRGQIDTQYF. DNA of the CDR3: TGTGCCACCAGTGCCGGGGACAGGGGGCAAATAGATACGCAGTATTTT.

V gene TRBV7-8 combines with J gene TRBJ2-7; 11 nucleotides align to TRBD1. Unmatched junction bases numbered 6, after V lost 5 bases and J lost 3 bases. The CDR3 is made up of 15 amino acids. Germline V lookup: CDR1 SGHVS, CDR2 FQNEAQ. CDR3 nucleotide sequence: TGTGCCAGCAGCCTCCGGGACAGGGGGATCTACGAGCAGTACTTC. Protein product: CASSLRDRGIYEQYF. The entire variable domain, with the rest obtained from reference TRBV7-8 and TRBJ2-7, is as follows: GAGVSQSPRYKVAKRGQDVALRCDPISGHVSLFWYQQALGQGPEFLTYFQNEAQLDKSGLPSDRFFAERPEGSVSTLKIQRTQQEDSAVYLCASSLRDRGIYEQYFGPGTRLTVT.

The chain joins TRBV18 to TRBJ2-1, with 9 bases identical to TRBD1. J gave up 5 bases and V 2 bases, and 7 bases lay outside the gene matches. CDR3 length: 16 residues. In germline, CDR1 is KGHSH, CDR2 LQKENI. The CDR3 sequence: CASSPAKGQGNNEQFF. The CDR3 nucleotides are TGTGCCAGCTCACCAGCGAAGGGACAGGGTAACAATGAGCAGTTCTTC.

V is TRBV4-3 and J is TRBJ2-3; 9 positions match TRBD2. CDR3 length: 17 amino acids. CDR1 and CDR2 (germline): LGHNA, YSLEER. After removal of 2 bases from V and 0 bases from J, the junction contained 6 bases not matched to a gene. The CDR3 nucleotides read TGCGCCAGCAGCCAATGGTATAGCGGGAGTAGCACAGATACGCAGTATTTT. As protein: CASSQWYSGSSTDTQYF.

This clonotype was counted many times. In nucleotides, the CDR3 is TGTGCCAGCAATCGGAACACTGAAGCTTTCTTT. Translated: CASNRNTEAFF. This sequence joins TRBV6-6 and TRBJ1-1; D is unresolved. CDR3 length: 11 residues. Trimming took off 7 bases at V and 1 base at J, with 4 bases between the two ends. Germline V CDR1 and CDR2: MNHNY, SVGAGI (reference sequence).

The CDR3: CASSLGTSGANEQFF. The CDR3 bases are TGTGCCAGCAGCTTAGGAACTAGCGGGGCCAATGAGCAGTTCTTC. This chain joins TRBV7-9 and TRBJ2-1, with 10 bases matching TRBD2. The CDR3 has 15 residues. V was pared by 1 base and J by 6 bases, with 3 bases of the junction left unmatched. Germline CDR1 and CDR2: SEHNR and FQNEAQ (reference sequence).

This clonotype occurred a few times. The chain couples TRBV20-1 to TRBJ2-3; possible D gene TRBD2, 7 bases. The length of the CDR3 is 17 residues. Germline V gene data show CDR1 as DFQATT and CDR2 as SNEGSKA (reference sequence). V lost 1 base and J 1 base, leaving 18 bases between the germline ends. The CDR3: CSARVYGRGHRTDTQYF. CDR3 coding DNA: TGCAGTGCTAGAGTATATGGGCGGGGGCACCGCACAGATACGCAGTATTTT.

In its sample, this clonotype was seen many times. This chain connects TRBV7-2 to TRBJ1-4, with 9 bases lining up with TRBD1. V gave up 5 bases and J gave up 5 bases; unmatched junction bases: 0. The length of the CDR3 is 13 residues. Germline V gene data show CDR1 as SGHTA and CDR2 as FQGNSA. This CDR3 is CASSGTGNEKLFF. In DNA form, the CDR3 reads TGTGCCAGCAGCGGGACAGGGAATGAAAAACTGTTTTTT.

This clonotype was observed a handful of times. CDR3 DNA: TGTGCCAGCAGGATTGGTTCCAATGAGCAGTTCTTC. Translation: CASRIGSNEQFF. The genes are TRBV6-5 and TRBJ2-5; D is unclear. TRBJ2-1 matches the DNA end more closely, so the J call is doubtful. Germline values: CDR1 MNHEY, CDR2 SVGAGI. The CDR3 covers 12 residues.

The rearrangement uses TRBV4-2 and TRBJ1-4; no clear D gene. V dropped 3 bases and J dropped 4 bases, with 9 bases sitting between them. This CDR3 has 14 residues. CDR1 LGHNA and CDR2 YNFKEQ come from the germline V gene. DNA for the CDR3: TGTGCCAGCAGCCAGGGAGATGGTAATGAAAAACTGTTTTTT. Amino acid sequence: CASSQGDGNEKLFF.

This clonotype was detected a few times. This rearrangement joins TRBV28 to TRBJ1-2; the D is unclear. Germline assignment: CDR1 MDHEN and CDR2 SYDVKM. This CDR3 spans 13 amino acids. V was pared by 5 bases and J by 8 bases, with 15 bases between. CDR3 region: CASSRLQTGGYTF. In nucleotides, the CDR3 is TGTGCCAGCAGTCGACTACAAACGGGGGGCTACACCTTC.

This clonotype was observed a handful of times. This chain uses TRBV7-9 with TRBJ2-5; D remains unclear. This CDR3 comprises 14 residues. V lost 5 bases and J lost 1, with 11 bases in between. Germline CDR1 and CDR2: SEHNR and FQNEAQ (reference sequence). The CDR3 sequence: CASSQSVLQETQYF. The DNA of the CDR3 is TGTGCCAGCAGCCAAAGCGTACTCCAAGAGACCCAGTACTTC.

The sample holds a few counts of this clonotype. The chain links TRBV11-2 to TRBJ2-3; 7 nucleotides match TRBD2. This CDR3 contains 20 residues. V was pared by 5 bases and J by 0 bases, with 20 bases of the junction left unmatched. CDR1 is SGHAT, CDR2 FQNNGV, per germline. The CDR3 is CASSPDTSGTKSTSTDTQYF. CDR3 nucleotides: TGTGCCAGCAGCCCGGACACGTCCGGGACTAAGTCTACTAGCACAGATACGCAGTATTTT.

The chain is built from TRBV9 and TRBJ2-6; D perhaps matches TRBD2 (7 bases). CDR3 length: 18 amino acids. The ends were cut back, 4 bases at V and 2 bases at J, with 19 bases in the middle. Germline V gene lookup returns CDR1 SGDLS and CDR2 YYNGEE. The CDR3 DNA follows: TGTGCCAGCAGCCCCTGGGGGGGGGCGGCAACTGGGGCCAACGTCCTGACTTTC. Amino acid sequence: CASSPWGGAATGANVLTF.

This clonotype appeared a few times. The chain employs TRBV12-3 or TRBV12-4 and TRBJ2-1, with D hard to call. This CDR3 spans 15 amino acids. Trimming removed 8 bases from V and 4 bases from J, with 18 bases in between. CDR3 sequence (DNA): TGTGCCAGCGGACGGGCGGAAGGTTATTACAATGAGCAGTTCTTC. This sequence encodes CASGRAEGYYNEQFF.

J is TRBJ1-2 and V is TRBV5-5; 7 bases fit TRBD1. The junction had 4 bases not matched to a gene; V was cut back by 4 bases and J by 1 base. The CDR3 extends over 14 amino acids. The germline V gene has CDR1 SGHKS and CDR2 YYEKEE (reference sequence). The CDR3 loop reads CASSPGQNNYGYTF. DNA of the CDR3: TGTGCCAGCAGCCCGGGACAGAATAACTATGGCTACACCTTC. Looking up the rest from reference TRBV5-5 and TRBJ1-2 gives the full variable domain: DAGVTQSPTHLIKTRGQQVTLRCSPISGHKSVSWYQQVLGQGPQFIFQYYEKEERGRGNFPDRFSARQFPNYSSELNVNALLLGDSALYLCASSPGQNNYGYTFGSGTRLTVV.